The entry that follows covers one T cell receptor (beta chain) sequence. Germline values: CDR1 SNHLY, CDR2 FYNNEI. CDR3 size: 14 residues. The V gene lost 2 bases and the J gene lost 6 bases, with 11 bases spanning the gap. This sample stems from a study of control samples from healthy donors and cancer patients. Assay: immunoSEQ multiplex PCR; the TCRdb copy retains only in-frame clones and omits some. In the table there are about 140,000 clones, about 90% of which are singletons. This chain links TRBV2 with TRBJ2-1; D not certain. The clonotype originates from a man younger than 30 in good health. Material for sequencing was blood. The CDR3 bases are TGTGCCAGCAGTGAAATAAATATGGGCAATGAGCAGTTCTTC. It is translated as CASSEINMGNEQFF.